The T cell receptor beta chain under discussion was sequenced for a study of blood T cell repertoires in COVID-19. Per the germline V gene, CDR1 is MDHEN and CDR2 is SYDVKM. CDR3 length: 14 residues. V dropped 8 bases and J dropped 3 bases, with 16 bases sitting between them. In the original processing: It was from reference gene primer amplification that nucleated cell counts were estimated. Profiling relied on immunoSEQ multiplex PCR, and the TCRdb table lists in-frame clones only, not all of them. Clone size and V and J calls were adopted from that table, with D and trimming inferred from the DNA. This sample has hundreds of thousands of clones; about 87% occur once, and the top ten carry about 1.3%. Participants came from about two dozen US areas, aged roughly 18 to 95 years. Participant-reported clinical history was the basis for cohort assignment.

The sequence came from a man aged 25-45 years who had recovered from COVID-19. The source material was PBMCs or T cells enriched from blood (not recorded which). This chain joins TRBV28 and TRBJ2-5; D call uncertain. Here the CDR3 reads CASRAVSAEETQYF. The CDR3 nucleotides are TGTGCCAGCCGCGCGGTGTCAGCTGAAGAGACCCAGTACTTC. Drawing the rest from reference TRBV28 and TRBJ2-5, the complete variable domain is DVKVTQSSRYLVKRTGEKVFLECVQDMDHENMFWYRQDPGLGLRLIYFSYDVKMKEKGDIPEGYSVSREKKERFSLILESASTNQTSMYLCASRAVSAEETQYFGPGTRLLVL.